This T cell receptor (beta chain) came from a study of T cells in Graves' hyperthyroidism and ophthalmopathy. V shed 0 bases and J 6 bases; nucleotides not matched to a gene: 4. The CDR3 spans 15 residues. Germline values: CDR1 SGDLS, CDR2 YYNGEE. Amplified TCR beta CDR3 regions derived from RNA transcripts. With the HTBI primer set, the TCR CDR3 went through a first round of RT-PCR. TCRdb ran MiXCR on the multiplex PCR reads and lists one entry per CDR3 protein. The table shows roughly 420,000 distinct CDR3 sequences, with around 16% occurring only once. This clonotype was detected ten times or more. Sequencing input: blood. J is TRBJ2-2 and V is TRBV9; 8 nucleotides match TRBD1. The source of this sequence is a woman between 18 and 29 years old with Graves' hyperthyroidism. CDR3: CASSVAGGKAGELFF. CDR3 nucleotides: TGTGCCAGCAGCGTAGCAGGGGGCAAGGCCGGGGAGCTGTTTTTT.